Listed below are T cell receptor beta chains from one sample, sequenced in a study of cytomegalovirus exposure and HLA in healthy donors. Sequencing was performed with immunoSEQ multiplex PCR; in TCRdb, only in-frame clones are kept and a portion is missing. The table includes 90,000 to 110,000 clones, 75% detected once. The sample consisted of PBMCs. The receptors here all came from a man aged 35 to 55 in good health and CMV-seronegative. Both conserved end residues are part of each CDR3. The order of the fields is V gene, J gene, clone size, D gene, CDR3 DNA, CDR3 protein. The D gene is left open where the match is weak. Size is stated for part of the rows, as once, few or many counts, or as a class when the clone is expanded.

>TRBV5-4|TRBJ2-5|.|TRBD1
TGTGCCACCGAGGGGGACAGGGGGGGGGAGACCCAGTACTTC
CATEGDRGGETQYF
>TRBV11-2|TRBJ1-2|.|TRBD1
TGTGCCAGCAGCTTAGATCCAGGGGGCATCGGACTCCGTGGCTACACCTTC
CASSLDPGGIGLRGYTF
>TRBV7-9|TRBJ2-7|.|TRBD1
TGTGCCAGCAGCTTTGGGACAGCCTTCTCCTACGAGCAGTACTTC
CASSFGTAFSYEQYF
>TRBV28|TRBJ1-2|once|TRBD1
TGTGCCAGCAGTTTTTCAGGGGGCGGCTATGGCTACACCTTC
CASSFSGGGYGYTF
>TRBV5-1|TRBJ1-2|.|TRBD1
TGCGCCAGCAGCTTGCCCCCCCCGGACAGGGCGGACTACACCTTC
CASSLPPPDRADYTF
>TRBV18|TRBJ1-1|.|.
TGTGCCAGCTCACCCCAAGCTATGAACACTGAAGCTTTCTTT
CASSPQAMNTEAFF
>TRBV4-3|TRBJ1-4|.|.
TGCGCCAGCAGCCAAGATACAGGGCTTCTTGAAAAACTGTTTTTT
CASSQDTGLLEKLFF
>TRBV7-8|TRBJ2-7|once|.
TGTGCCAGCAGCTTAGTAGCCCTCAGCTCCTACGAGCAGTACTTC
CASSLVALSSYEQYF
>TRBV10-3|TRBJ2-2|.|.
TGTGCCATCACCGACAGGAACACCGGGGAGCTGTTTTTT
CAITDRNTGELFF
>TRBV4-2|TRBJ2-7|.|TRBD2
TGTGCCAGCAGCCTCATCACTAGCGAGAACTACGAGCAGTACTTC
CASSLITSENYEQYF
>TRBV11-3|TRBJ2-7|few|.
TGTGCCAGCAGCCCCGCCGAGGCGTCCTACGAGCAGTACTTC
CASSPAEASYEQYF
>TRBV5-1|TRBJ2-7|.|.
TGCGCCAGCAGCTACGGCGGGACAGAGTACGAGCAGTACTTC
CASSYGGTEYEQYF
>TRBV7-9|TRBJ1-1|once|TRBD1
TGTGCCAGCAGCTCCGGACAGGGTGGGGAAGCTTTCTTT
CASSSGQGGEAFF
>TRBV5-6|TRBJ1-1|.|.
TGTGCCAGCAGCCCCGGGTGGAACCCTGAAGCTTTCTTT
CASSPGWNPEAFF
>TRBV30|TRBJ2-7|.|TRBD1
TGTGCCTGGAGCGCGACAGGGAAAGAGCAGTACTTC
CAWSATGKEQYF
>TRBV19|TRBJ2-1|.|TRBD2
TGTGCCAGTAGCCCGACTAGCGGGGGAACCTACAATGAGCAGTTCTTC
CASSPTSGGTYNEQFF
>TRBV5-6|TRBJ2-1|.|TRBD2
TGTGCCAGCAGCTTATTAGGACTAGCGGTTACCTACAATGAGCAGTTCTTC
CASSLLGLAVTYNEQFF
>TRBV20-1|TRBJ2-5|.|.
TGCAGTGCCGCGAGGGGGGAGACCCAGTACTTC
CSAARGETQYF
>TRBV11-2|TRBJ2-2|.|.
TGTGCCAGCAGCTTAGTTAGGGGCACCGGGGAGCTGTTTTTT
CASSLVRGTGELFF
>TRBV7-9|TRBJ2-7|.|TRBD1
TGTGCCGGCAGCCCCCGCGACAGGGGGCCCTCCTACGAGCAGTACTTC
CAGSPRDRGPSYEQYF
>TRBV27|TRBJ1-3|few|TRBD1
TGTGCCAGCAGTTCGACAGGGACGGGAAACACCATATATTTT
CASSSTGTGNTIYF
>TRBV5-1|TRBJ2-3|once|TRBD2
TGCGCCAGCAGCCGACTAGCGGGAGTACGAGATACGCAGTATTTT
CASSRLAGVRDTQYF
>TRBV29-1|TRBJ2-7|.|.
TGCAGCGTTGAAGACTTTTACCGGGACATATCCGAGCAGTACTTC
CSVEDFYRDISEQYF
>TRBV7-2|TRBJ2-3|.|.
TGTGCCAGCAGCTCCTATATAGATACGCAGTATTTT
CASSSYIDTQYF
>TRBV27|TRBJ2-5|.|.
TGTGCCAGCAGTTTCCCGGGTGGGGAGACCCAGTACTTC
CASSFPGGETQYF
>TRBV6-1|TRBJ2-5|.|TRBD2
TGTGCCAGCAGTGAATGGCACCTTGGGACTAGCAACCAAGAGACCCAGTACTTC
CASSEWHLGTSNQETQYF
>TRBV19|TRBJ1-3|.|.
TGTGCCAGTAGTATCGGACTCGTCTCTGGAAACACCATATATTTT
CASSIGLVSGNTIYF
>TRBV19|TRBJ1-2|.|.
TGTGCCAGTAGGACAGCTACTAACTATGGCTACACCTTC
CASRTATNYGYTF